Following are 2 T cell receptor beta chains from one sample sequenced in a study of long-term antiretroviral therapy in people with HIV. Researchers report immunoSEQ v3.0 was run at survey level. Sequencing used immunoSEQ multiplex PCR; TCRdb keeps in-frame clones, though not all of them. The profile covers about 25,000 clones, with 80% to 90% appearing a single time and over 4.5% taken by the ten largest. The starting material was unsorted PBMCs, obtained 3 years after starting antiretroviral therapy. These TCRs come from a man aged 18 to 30 with HIV.

The V call is TRBV18, the J call TRBJ1-5; D is unresolved. The CDR3 covers 13 residues. The V gene's germline CDR1 is KGHSH and CDR2 LQKENI. V shed 6 bases and J shed 5 bases, with 11 bases lying between them. The CDR3 DNA reads TGTGCCAGCTCTTTTGGGGAGGATCAGCCCCAGCATTTT. Translated: CASSFGEDQPQHF.

This sequence joins TRBV7-6 and TRBJ2-7, with D unresolved. This CDR3 has 13 amino acids. The germline CDR1 and CDR2 sequences are SGHVS and FNYEAQ. Trimming left V 5 bases short and J 2 bases short, with 10 bases between. CDR3 sequence reads: CASSTGPPYEQYF. CDR3 coding DNA: TGTGCCAGCAGCACCGGGCCCCCCTACGAGCAGTACTTC.